The source of this TCR beta chain is a study of T cells in narcolepsy. General study points: Autoreactive clone sequences were missing from some blood memory CD4+ repertoires.

The data were produced by immunoSEQ multiplex PCR, yet TCRdb's version contains in-frame clones alone and is incomplete. This table holds 20,000 to 30,000 clones, around 85% found once. V was trimmed by 3 bases and J by 0 bases, leaving 12 bases between them. Germline V gene lookup returns CDR1 KGHSH and CDR2 LQKENI. This CDR3 spans 16 amino acids. This clone was seen a single time. Its antigen is undetermined. The rearrangement joins TRBV18 to TRBJ2-4; TRBD2 might be the D (6 bases). Sequenced input: CD45RA- memory CD4+ T cells from PBMCs. The sequence was obtained from a human donor with narcolepsy. For the CDR3, the DNA is TGTGCCAGCTCACCGATCCGGGAGATAGCCAAAAACATTCAGTACTTC. Translating it yields CASSPIREIAKNIQYF. The full variable domain, completed using reference TRBV18 and TRBJ2-4, is NAGVMQNPRHLVRRRGQEARLRCSPMKGHSHVYWYRQLPEEGLKFMVYLQKENIIDESGMPKERFSAEFPKEGPSILRIQQVVRGDSAAYFCASSPIREIAKNIQYFGAGTRLSVL.